This TCR beta chain was documented in a study of blood T cell repertoires in COVID-19. Study-level background: Acute and convalescent COVID-19 specimens originated in the United States, Italy and Spain. PBMCs, B-cell-depleted T cells, or T cells were the source of the cDNA or gDNA that made up the material.

Germline-derived CDR1 and CDR2 are SGHAT and FQNNGV. The germline V and J ends were trimmed by 3 bases and 5 bases, with 4 bases remaining between them. The CDR3 contains 11 residues. Source study methods: Nucleated cell number was recorded as an estimate derived from reference gene primer amplification. Measured with immunoSEQ multiplex PCR; TCRdb has only the in-frame clones, and not every one. Clone size and the V and J calls come from that table; the DNA yielded D and trimming. The sample consists of fewer than 20,000 clones, 85% to 90% of them appearing once. The chain couples TRBV11-2 to TRBJ1-2; D ambiguous. The sequenced sample was peripheral blood. This TCR derives from a man aged 55-75 years with acute or convalescent COVID-19. CDR3 residues: CASSFSYGYTF. CDR3 DNA: TGTGCCAGCAGCTTCTCTTATGGCTACACCTTC. Together with reference TRBV11-2 and TRBJ1-2, the CDR3 gives the full variable domain: EAGVAQSPRYKIIEKRQSVAFWCNPISGHATLYWYQQILGQGPKLLIQFQNNGVVDDSQLPKDRFSAERLKGVDSTLKIQPAKLEDSAVYLCASSFSYGYTFGSGTRLTVV.